This entry concerns a single T cell receptor beta chain. This specimen comes from a study of T cell changes during pregnancy in multiple sclerosis. The CDR3 is made up of 15 amino acids. The germline CDR1 and CDR2 sequences are SGHKS and YYEKEE (reference sequence). V trimming: 4 bases; J trimming: 6 bases; junction bases outside the gene matches: 9. Using immunoSEQ multiplex PCR, the repertoire was profiled, and TCRdb retains in-frame clones only, with some absent. The table lists 40,000 to 50,000 clones, around 93% of them singletons, with around 0.58% in the top ten. The rearrangement uses TRBV5-5 and TRBJ2-7; 11 bases align to TRBD2. The receptor was isolated from a female donor with multiple sclerosis, enrolled in a pregnancy study. The sequencing used CD4+ T cells from peripheral blood mononuclear cells, collected in the third trimester of pregnancy. CDR3 coding DNA: TGTGCCAGCAGCGCCGAACTAGCGGGGGTCCCCGAGCAGTACTTC. Encoded protein: CASSAELAGVPEQYF. Filled out from reference TRBV5-5 and TRBJ2-7, the complete variable domain reads DAGVTQSPTHLIKTRGQQVTLRCSPISGHKSVSWYQQVLGQGPQFIFQYYEKEERGRGNFPDRFSARQFPNYSSELNVNALLLGDSALYLCASSAELAGVPEQYFGPGTRLTVT.